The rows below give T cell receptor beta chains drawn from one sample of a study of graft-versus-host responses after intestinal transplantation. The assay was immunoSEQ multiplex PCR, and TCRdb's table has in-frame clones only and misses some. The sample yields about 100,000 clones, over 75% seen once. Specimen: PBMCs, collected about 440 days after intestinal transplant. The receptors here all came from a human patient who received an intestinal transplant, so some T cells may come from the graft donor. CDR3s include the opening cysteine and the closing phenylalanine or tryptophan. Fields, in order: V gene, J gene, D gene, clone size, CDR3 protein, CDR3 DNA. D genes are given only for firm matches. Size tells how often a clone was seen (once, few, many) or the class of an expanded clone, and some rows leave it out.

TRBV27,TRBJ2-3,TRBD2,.,CASSLSGTSLPQDTQYF,TGTGCCAGCAGTTTATCAGGGACTAGCCTACCCCAAGATACGCAGTATTTT
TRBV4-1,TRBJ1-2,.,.,CASSQPGGGYTF,TGCGCCAGCAGCCAACCCGGGGGCGGCTACACCTTC
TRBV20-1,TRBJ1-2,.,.,CSAATGIGYTF,TGCAGTGCAGCCACAGGGATCGGCTACACCTTC
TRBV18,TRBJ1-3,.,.,CASLGLEGNTIYF,TGTGCCAGCTTGGGACTCGAAGGAAACACCATATATTTT
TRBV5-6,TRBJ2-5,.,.,CASSFGDQETQYF,TGTGCCAGCAGCTTCGGGGACCAAGAGACCCAGTACTTC
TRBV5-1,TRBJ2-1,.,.,CASSLGQASYNEQFF,TGCGCCAGCAGCTTGGGACAGGCCTCCTACAATGAGCAGTTCTTC
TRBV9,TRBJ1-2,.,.,CASSPTRGGYGYTF,TGTGCCAGCAGCCCTACCAGGGGAGGCTATGGCTACACCTTC
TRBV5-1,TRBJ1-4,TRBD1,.,CASSSGTANEKLFF,TGCGCCAGCAGCTCCGGGACAGCTAATGAAAAACTGTTTTTT
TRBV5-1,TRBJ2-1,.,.,CASSFASVNNEQFF,TGCGCCAGCAGCTTCGCTAGCGTCAACAATGAGCAGTTCTTC
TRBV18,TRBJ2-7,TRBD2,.,CASSRSGEGEQYF,TGTGCCAGCTCACGGTCGGGGGAGGGCGAGCAGTACTTC
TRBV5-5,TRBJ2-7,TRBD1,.,CASTPTGTGNYEQYF,TGTGCCAGCACCCCCACCGGGACAGGGAACTACGAGCAGTACTTC
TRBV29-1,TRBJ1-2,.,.,CSVWAPDDTF,TGCAGCGTTTGGGCACCTGACGACACCTTC
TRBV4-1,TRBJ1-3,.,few,CASSFDPHSGNTIYF,TGCGCCAGCAGCTTCGACCCTCACTCTGGAAACACCATATATTTT
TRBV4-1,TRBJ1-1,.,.,CASSQVIANTEAFF,TGCGCCAGCAGCCAAGTTATAGCGAACACTGAAGCTTTCTTT
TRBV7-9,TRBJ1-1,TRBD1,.,CASRQGAGPNTEAFF,TGTGCCAGCAGGCAGGGGGCAGGGCCCAACACTGAAGCTTTCTTT
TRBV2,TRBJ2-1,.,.,CASSRGGEIPNNEQFF,TGTGCCAGCAGCAGAGGGGGGGAAATACCCAACAATGAGCAGTTCTTC
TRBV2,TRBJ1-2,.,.,CASPGAPYGYTF,TGTGCCAGCCCAGGGGCCCCATATGGCTACACCTTC
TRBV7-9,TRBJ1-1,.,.,CASSRQEFTEAFF,TGTGCCAGCAGCCGACAGGAGTTCACTGAAGCTTTCTTT
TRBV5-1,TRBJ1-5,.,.,CASSSSGGNQPQHF,TGCGCCAGCAGCTCCTCAGGGGGCAATCAGCCCCAGCATTTT
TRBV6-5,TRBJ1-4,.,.,CASSGPTNEKLFF,TGTGCCAGCAGTGGCCCGACCAATGAAAAACTGTTTTTT
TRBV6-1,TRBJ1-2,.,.,CASSEGHRGYTF,TGTGCCAGCAGTGAGGGACATCGAGGCTACACCTTC
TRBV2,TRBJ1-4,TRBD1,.,CASREQGALGEKLFF,TGTGCCAGCAGGGAGCAGGGGGCGTTAGGGGAAAAACTGTTTTTT
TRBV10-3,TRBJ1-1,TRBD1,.,CAITGGNTEAFF,TGTGCCATCACAGGGGGAAACACTGAAGCTTTCTTT
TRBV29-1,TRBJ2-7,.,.,CSVEFKAQTSYEQYF,TGCAGCGTTGAATTCAAGGCTCAAACTTCCTACGAGCAGTACTTC